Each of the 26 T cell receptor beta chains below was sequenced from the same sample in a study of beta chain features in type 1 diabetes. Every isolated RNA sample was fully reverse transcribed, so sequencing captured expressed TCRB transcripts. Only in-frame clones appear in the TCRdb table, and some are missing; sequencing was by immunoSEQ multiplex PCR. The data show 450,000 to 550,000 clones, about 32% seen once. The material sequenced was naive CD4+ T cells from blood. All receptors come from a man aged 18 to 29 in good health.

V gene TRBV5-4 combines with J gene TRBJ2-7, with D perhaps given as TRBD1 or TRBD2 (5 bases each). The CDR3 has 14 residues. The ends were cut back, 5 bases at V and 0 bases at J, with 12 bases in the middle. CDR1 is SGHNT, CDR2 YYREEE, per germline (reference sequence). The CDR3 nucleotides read TGTGCCAGCAGAAGGGACCGGAGCTCCTACGAGCAGTACTTC. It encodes CASRRDRSSYEQYF. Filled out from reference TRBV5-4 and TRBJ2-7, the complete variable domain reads ETGVTQSPTHLIKTRGQQVTLRCSSQSGHNTVSWYQQALGQGPQFIFQYYREEENGRGNFPPRFSGLQFPNYSSELNVNALELDDSALYLCASRRDRSSYEQYFGPGTRLTVT.

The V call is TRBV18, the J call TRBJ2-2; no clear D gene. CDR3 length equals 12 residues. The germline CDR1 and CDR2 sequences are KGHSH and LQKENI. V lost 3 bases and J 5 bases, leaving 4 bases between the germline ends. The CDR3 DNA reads TGTGCCAGCTCACCTCAAACCGGGGAGCTGTTTTTT. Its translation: CASSPQTGELFF.

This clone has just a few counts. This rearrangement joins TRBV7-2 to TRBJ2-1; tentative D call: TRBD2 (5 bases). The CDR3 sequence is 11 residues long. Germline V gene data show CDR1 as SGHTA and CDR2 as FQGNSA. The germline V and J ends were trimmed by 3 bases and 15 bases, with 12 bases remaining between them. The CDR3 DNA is TGTGCCAGCAGCTTTCCCGGGATTTGGTTCTTC. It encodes CASSFPGIWFF. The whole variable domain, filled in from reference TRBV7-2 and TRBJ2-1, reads GAGVSQSPSNKVTEKGKDVELRCDPISGHTALYWYRQSLGQGLEFLIYFQGNSAPDKSGLPSDRFSAERTGGSVSTLTIQRTQQEDSAVYLCASSFPGIWFFGPGTRLTVL.

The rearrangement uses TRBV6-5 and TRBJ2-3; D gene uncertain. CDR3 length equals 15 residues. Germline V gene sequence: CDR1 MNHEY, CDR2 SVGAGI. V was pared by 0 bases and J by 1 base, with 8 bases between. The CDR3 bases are TGTGCCAGCAGTTACTCCCCGGACGGCACAGATACGCAGTATTTT. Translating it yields CASSYSPDGTDTQYF.

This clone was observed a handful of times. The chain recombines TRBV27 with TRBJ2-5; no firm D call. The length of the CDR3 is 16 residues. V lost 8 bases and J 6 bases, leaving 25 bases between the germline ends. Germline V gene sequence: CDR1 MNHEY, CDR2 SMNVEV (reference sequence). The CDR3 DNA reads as TGTGCCAGCCTTGGGGTTTCTGCGGTACCCTTCCAGACCCAGTACTTC. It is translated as CASLGVSAVPFQTQYF.

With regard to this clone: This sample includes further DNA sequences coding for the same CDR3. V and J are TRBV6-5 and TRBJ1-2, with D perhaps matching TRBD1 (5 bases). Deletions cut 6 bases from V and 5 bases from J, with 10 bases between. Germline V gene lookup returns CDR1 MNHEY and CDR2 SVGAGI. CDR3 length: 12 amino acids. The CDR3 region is CASSLPGYGYTF. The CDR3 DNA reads TGTGCCAGCAGCCTTCCAGGGTATGGCTACACCTTC.

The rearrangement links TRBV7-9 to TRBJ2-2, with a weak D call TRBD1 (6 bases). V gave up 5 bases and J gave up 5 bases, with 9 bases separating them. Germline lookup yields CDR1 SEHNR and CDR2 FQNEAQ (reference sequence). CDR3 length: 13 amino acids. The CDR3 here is CASSPTGTGELFF. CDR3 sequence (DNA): TGTGCCAGCAGCCCCACAGGGACCGGGGAGCTGTTTTTT.

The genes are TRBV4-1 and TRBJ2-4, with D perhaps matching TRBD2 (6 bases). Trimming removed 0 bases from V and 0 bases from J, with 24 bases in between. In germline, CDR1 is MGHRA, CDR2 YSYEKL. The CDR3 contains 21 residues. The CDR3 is CASSQDLQLVGGTLAKNIQYF. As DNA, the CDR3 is TGCGCCAGCAGCCAAGATCTGCAGCTGGTCGGCGGGACCCTAGCCAAAAACATTCAGTACTTC.

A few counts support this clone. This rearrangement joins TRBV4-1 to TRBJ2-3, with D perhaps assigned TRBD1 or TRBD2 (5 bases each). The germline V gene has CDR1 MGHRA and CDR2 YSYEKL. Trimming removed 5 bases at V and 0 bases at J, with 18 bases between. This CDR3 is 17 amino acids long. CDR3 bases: TGCGCCAGCAGCAGCCAAGAGGGGACGTACAGCACAGATACGCAGTATTTT. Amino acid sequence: CASSSQEGTYSTDTQYF.

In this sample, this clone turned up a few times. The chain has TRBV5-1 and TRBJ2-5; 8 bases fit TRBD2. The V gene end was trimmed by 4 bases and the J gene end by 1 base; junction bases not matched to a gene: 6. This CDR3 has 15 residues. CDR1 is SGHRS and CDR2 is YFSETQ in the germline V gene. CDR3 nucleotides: TGCGCCAGCAGCCGGTCTAGCGGGCTCCAAGAGACCCAGTACTTC. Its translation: CASSRSSGLQETQYF.

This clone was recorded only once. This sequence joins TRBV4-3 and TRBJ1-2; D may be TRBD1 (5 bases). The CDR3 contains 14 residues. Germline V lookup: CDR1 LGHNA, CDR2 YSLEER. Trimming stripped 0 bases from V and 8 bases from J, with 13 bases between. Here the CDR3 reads CASSQEEGARGYTF. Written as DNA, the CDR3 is TGCGCCAGCAGCCAAGAGGAAGGGGCTAGGGGCTACACCTTC.

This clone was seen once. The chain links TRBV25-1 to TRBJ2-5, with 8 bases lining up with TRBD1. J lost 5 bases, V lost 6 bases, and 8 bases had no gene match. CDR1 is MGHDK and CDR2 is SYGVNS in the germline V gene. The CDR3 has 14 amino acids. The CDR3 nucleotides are TGTGCCAGCAGCTCACAGGGGGGAGATGAGACCCAGTACTTC. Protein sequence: CASSSQGGDETQYF.

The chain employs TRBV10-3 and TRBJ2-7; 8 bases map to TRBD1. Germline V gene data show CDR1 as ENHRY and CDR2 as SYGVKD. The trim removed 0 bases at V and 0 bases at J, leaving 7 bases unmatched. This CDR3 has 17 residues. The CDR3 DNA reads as TGTGCCATCAGTGAGTCGAAGGACAGGGACGGCTCCTACGAGCAGTACTTC. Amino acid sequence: CAISESKDRDGSYEQYF.

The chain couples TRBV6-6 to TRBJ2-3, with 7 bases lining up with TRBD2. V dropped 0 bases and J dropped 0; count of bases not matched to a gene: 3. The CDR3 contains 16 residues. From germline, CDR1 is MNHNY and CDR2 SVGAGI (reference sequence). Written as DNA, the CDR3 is TGTGCCAGCAGTTACTCGCCTAGCGGCAGCACAGATACGCAGTATTTT. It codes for CASSYSPSGSTDTQYF.

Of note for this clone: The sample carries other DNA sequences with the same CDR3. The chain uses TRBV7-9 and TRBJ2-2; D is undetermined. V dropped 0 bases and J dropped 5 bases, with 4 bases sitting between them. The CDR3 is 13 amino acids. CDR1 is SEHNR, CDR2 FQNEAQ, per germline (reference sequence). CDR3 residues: CASSLAGTGELFF. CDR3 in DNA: TGTGCCAGCAGCTTAGCTGGGACCGGGGAGCTGTTTTTT.

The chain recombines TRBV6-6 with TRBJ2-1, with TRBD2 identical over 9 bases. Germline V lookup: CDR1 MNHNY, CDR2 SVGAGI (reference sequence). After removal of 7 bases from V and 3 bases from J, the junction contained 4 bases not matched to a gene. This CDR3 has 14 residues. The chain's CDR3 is CASTGTSFYNEQFF. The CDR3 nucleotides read TGTGCCAGCACCGGGACTAGCTTCTACAATGAGCAGTTCTTC.

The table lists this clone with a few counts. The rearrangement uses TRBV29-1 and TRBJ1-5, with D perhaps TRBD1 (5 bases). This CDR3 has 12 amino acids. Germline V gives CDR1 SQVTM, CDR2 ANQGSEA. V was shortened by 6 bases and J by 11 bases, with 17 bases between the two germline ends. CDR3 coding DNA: TGCAGCGTCGGAATGGGAGGGGAGACCCAGCATTTT. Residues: CSVGMGGETQHF.

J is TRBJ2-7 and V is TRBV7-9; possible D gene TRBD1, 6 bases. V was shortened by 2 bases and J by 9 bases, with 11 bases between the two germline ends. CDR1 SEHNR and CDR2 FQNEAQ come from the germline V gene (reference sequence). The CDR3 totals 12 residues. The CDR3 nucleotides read TGTGCCAGCAGCTTAATACAGGGTTTGCAGTACTTC. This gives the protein CASSLIQGLQYF.

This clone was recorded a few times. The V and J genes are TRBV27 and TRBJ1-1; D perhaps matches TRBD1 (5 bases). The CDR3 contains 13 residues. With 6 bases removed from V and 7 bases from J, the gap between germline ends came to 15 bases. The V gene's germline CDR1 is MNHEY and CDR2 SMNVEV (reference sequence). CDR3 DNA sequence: TGTGCCAGCAGAACCCTTAGGGACGGTGAAGCTTTCTTT. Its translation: CASRTLRDGEAFF.

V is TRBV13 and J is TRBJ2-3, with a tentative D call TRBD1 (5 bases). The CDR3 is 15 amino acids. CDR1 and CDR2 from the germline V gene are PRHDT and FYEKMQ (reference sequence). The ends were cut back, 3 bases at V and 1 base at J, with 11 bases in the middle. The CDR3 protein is CASSFEQEGTDTQYF. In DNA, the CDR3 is TGTGCCAGCAGCTTCGAACAGGAAGGCACAGATACGCAGTATTTT. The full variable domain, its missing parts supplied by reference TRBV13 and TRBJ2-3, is AAGVIQSPRHLIKEKRETATLKCYPIPRHDTVYWYQQGPGQDPQFLISFYEKMQSDKGSIPDRFSAQQFSDYHSELNMSSLELGDSALYFCASSFEQEGTDTQYFGPGTRLTVL.

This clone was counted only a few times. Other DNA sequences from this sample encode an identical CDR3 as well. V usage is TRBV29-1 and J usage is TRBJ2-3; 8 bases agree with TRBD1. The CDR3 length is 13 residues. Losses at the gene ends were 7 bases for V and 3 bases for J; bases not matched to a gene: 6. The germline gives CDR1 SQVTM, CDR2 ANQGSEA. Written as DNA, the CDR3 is TGCAGCGCAAGGACAGGGTCAACAGATACGCAGTATTTT. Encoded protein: CSARTGSTDTQYF.

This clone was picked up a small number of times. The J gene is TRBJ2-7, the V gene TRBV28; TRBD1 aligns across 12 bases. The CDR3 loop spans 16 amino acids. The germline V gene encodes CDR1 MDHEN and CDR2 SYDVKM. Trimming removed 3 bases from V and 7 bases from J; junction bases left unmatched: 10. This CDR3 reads CASSFAPGQGAREQYF. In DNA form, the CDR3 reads TGTGCCAGCAGTTTTGCTCCGGGACAGGGGGCGCGAGAGCAGTACTTC.

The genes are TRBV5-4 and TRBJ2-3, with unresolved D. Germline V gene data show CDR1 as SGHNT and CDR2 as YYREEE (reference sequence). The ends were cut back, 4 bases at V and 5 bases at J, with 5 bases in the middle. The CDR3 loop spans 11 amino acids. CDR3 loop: CASSLLDTQYF. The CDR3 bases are TGTGCCAGCAGCCTTTTAGATACGCAGTATTTT. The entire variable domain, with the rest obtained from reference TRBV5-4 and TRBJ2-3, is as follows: ETGVTQSPTHLIKTRGQQVTLRCSSQSGHNTVSWYQQALGQGPQFIFQYYREEENGRGNFPPRFSGLQFPNYSSELNVNALELDDSALYLCASSLLDTQYFGPGTRLTVL.

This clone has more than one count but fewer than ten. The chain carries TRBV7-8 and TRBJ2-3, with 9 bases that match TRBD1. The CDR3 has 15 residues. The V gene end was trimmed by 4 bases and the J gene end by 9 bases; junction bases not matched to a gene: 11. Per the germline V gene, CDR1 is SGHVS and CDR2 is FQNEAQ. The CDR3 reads CASSSTATGGVTQYF. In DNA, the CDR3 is TGTGCCAGCAGCTCAACAGCGACAGGGGGAGTAACGCAGTATTTT.

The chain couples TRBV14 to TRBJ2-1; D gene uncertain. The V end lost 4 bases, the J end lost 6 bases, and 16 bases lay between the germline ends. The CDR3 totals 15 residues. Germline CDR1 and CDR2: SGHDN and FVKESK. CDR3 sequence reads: CASSRWAANTNEQFF. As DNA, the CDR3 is TGTGCCAGCAGCCGCTGGGCCGCCAATACCAATGAGCAGTTCTTC.

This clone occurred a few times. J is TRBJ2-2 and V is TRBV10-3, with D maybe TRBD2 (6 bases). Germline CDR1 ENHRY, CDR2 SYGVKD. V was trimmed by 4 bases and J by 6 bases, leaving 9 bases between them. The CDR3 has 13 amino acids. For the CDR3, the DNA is TGTGCCATCAGTGCGGGAGACCCCGGGGAGCTGTTTTTT. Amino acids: CAISAGDPGELFF.